The text below deals with one T cell receptor (beta chain). CDR3 size: 14 residues. From germline, CDR1 is SGDLS and CDR2 YYNGEE. V lost 3 bases and J lost 4; bases outside the gene matches: 4. In the study's own analysis: Amplification of reference gene primers provided the estimated nucleated cell counts. Produced via immunoSEQ multiplex PCR; TCRdb's table is partial and in-frame only. V, J and clone size are those of that table, while D and trimming were read from the DNA. Found here are about 310,000 clones, 89% of them singletons; the top ten hold about 9.5%. The sample is drawn from a study of blood T cell repertoires in COVID-19. The study counted Cohort 3 donors as recovered given two negative PCRs, clearance, or symptom resolution.

The specimen sequenced was PBMCs or T cells enriched from blood (not recorded which). The chain couples TRBV9 to TRBJ1-1; the match to TRBD1 covers 9 bases. The receptor was derived from a woman aged 40 to 50 who had recovered from COVID-19. CDR3 in DNA: TGTGCCAGCAGCGCGGCGACAGGGGGCACTGAAGCTTTCTTT. This translates into CASSAATGGTEAFF. Variable domain in full (rest from reference TRBV9 and TRBJ1-1): DSGVTQTPKHLITATGQRVTLRCSPRSGDLSVYWYQQSLDQGLQFLIQYYNGEERAKGNILERFSAQQFPDLHSELNLSSLELGDSALYFCASSAATGGTEAFFGQGTRLTVV.